This section outlines one T cell receptor (beta chain) sequence together with its context. Seattle patients were enrolled during active infection and followed longitudinally. The sample originates from a study of blood T cell repertoires in COVID-19. For the study at large: From the United States, Italy and Spain came samples of acute and convalescent COVID-19.

Profiling relied on immunoSEQ multiplex PCR, and the TCRdb table lists in-frame clones only, not all of them. In the table there are approximately 390,000 clones, 87% of which are singletons. Material: peripheral blood. The receptor's source is a woman aged 55-70 years with COVID-19, enrolled during active disease.

CDR3 sequence (DNA): TGCGCCAGCAGCTGGGGGGACGCTGGCTACACCTTC. Translating gives CASSWGDAGYTF. The chain carries TRBV5-1 and TRBJ1-2; a possible D gene is TRBD1 (5 bases). From germline, CDR1 is SGHRS and CDR2 YFSETQ. With 3 bases removed from V and 7 bases from J, the gap between germline ends came to 10 bases. The CDR3 covers 12 residues.